This T cell receptor beta chain was documented in a study of T cells in Graves' hyperthyroidism and ophthalmopathy. General study points: A 13 V-J model separated ophthalmopathy from stable hyperthyroidism. Most clonotypes expanded in the thyroid (above 0.001) were also present in blood.

The TCR beta CDR3 regions underwent amplification using RNA transcripts as the source. HTBI primers were used for first-round RT-PCR of the TCR CDR3. TCRdb re-called the multiplex PCR reads through MiXCR, storing one row per CDR3 protein. The repertoire holds around 760,000 distinct CDR3 sequences, with 35% as singletons. This CDR3 comprises 15 residues. Deletions cut 4 bases from V and 0 bases from J, with 13 bases between. CDR1 and CDR2 (germline): SGHRS, YFSETQ. Lactation, pregnancy, other autoimmune disease or uncontrolled infection led to exclusion of patients. Diagnosing involved the use of clinical symptoms, serum thyroxine and TRAb, thyroid ultrasound and orbital computed tomography. This clonotype was counted at least ten times. Its antigen is currently unknown.

The clonotype comes from a woman aged 40-49 years with Graves' hyperthyroidism. The chain employs TRBV5-1 and TRBJ1-1; TRBD1 is a possible D gene (6 bases). Specimen: blood. CDR3 protein: CASSPATGMNTEAFF. The CDR3 nucleotides read TGCGCCAGCAGCCCAGCGACAGGCATGAACACTGAAGCTTTCTTT.